The T cell receptor (beta chain) described here comes from a study of response to subunit inactivated influenza vaccine. General observations from the study: Each seasonal influenza vaccination, the authors suggested, recruits few new T cells.

In TCRdb, the RT-PCR reads were re-called with MiXCR into one record per CDR3 protein. The data hold 530,000 or so distinct CDR3 sequences, with roughly 15% observed a single time. In its sample, this clonotype was seen a few times. Its antigen is currently unknown. Sequenced material: PBMCs from blood, taken about 13 days after vaccination. The receptor's source is a man aged 45 to 65 who received an inactivated influenza vaccine.

DNA of the CDR3: TGCGCCAGCAGCCCTACTAGCGGGGGAGAATCGGGGTCCTACGAGCAGTACTTC. This gives the protein CASSPTSGGESGSYEQYF. This chain links TRBV5-1 with TRBJ2-7, with 11 bases aligning to TRBD2. This CDR3 spans 18 amino acids. Germline-derived CDR1 and CDR2 are SGHRS and YFSETQ. J gave up 1 base and V 4 bases, and 13 bases lay outside the gene matches.